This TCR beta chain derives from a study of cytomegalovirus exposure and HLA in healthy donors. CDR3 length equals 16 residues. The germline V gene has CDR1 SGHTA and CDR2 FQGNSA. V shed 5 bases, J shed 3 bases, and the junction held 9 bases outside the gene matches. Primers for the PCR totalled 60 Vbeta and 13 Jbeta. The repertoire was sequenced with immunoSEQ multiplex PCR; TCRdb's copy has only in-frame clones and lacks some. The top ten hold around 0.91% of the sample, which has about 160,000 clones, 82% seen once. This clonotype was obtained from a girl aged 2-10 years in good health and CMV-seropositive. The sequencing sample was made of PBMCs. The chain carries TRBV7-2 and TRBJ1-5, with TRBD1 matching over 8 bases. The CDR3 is CASSRFGTGYNQPQHF. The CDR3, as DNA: TGTGCCAGCAGCCGATTCGGGACAGGCTACAATCAGCCCCAGCATTTT. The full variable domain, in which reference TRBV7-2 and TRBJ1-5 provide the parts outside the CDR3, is GAGVSQSPSNKVTEKGKDVELRCDPISGHTALYWYRQSLGQGLEFLIYFQGNSAPDKSGLPSDRFSAERTGGSVSTLTIQRTQQEDSAVYLCASSRFGTGYNQPQHFGDGTRLSIL.